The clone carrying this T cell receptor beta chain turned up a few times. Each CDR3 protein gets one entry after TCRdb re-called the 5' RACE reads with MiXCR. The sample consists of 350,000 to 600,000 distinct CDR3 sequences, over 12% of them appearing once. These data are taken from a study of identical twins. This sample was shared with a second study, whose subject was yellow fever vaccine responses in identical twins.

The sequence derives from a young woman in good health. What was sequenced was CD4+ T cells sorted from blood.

CDR3 loop: CSASKTGGIEPQHF. CDR3 sequence (DNA): TGCAGTGCTTCAAAGACAGGGGGCATTGAGCCCCAGCATTTT. The chain couples TRBV20-1 to TRBJ1-5; 10 nucleotides align to TRBD1. V lost 5 bases to trimming and J lost 8 bases; unmatched junction nucleotides: 9. Looked up from germline, CDR1 is DFQATT and CDR2 is SNEGSKA (reference sequence). This CDR3 comprises 14 residues.